This TCR beta chain was captured by sequencing in a study of T cells in Graves' hyperthyroidism and ophthalmopathy. General study findings and limits: The blood repertoire included most of the expanded thyroid clonotypes above 0.001. In the analysis, a 13 V-J model separated ophthalmopathy from stable hyperthyroidism.

Amplification targeted TCR beta CDR3 regions from RNA transcripts. The HTBI primer set was used in a first-round RT-PCR of the TCR CDR3. TCRdb reprocessed the multiplex PCR reads via MiXCR and lists one record per CDR3 protein. Of around 660,000 distinct CDR3 sequences in the sample, about 45% were seen once. In the case of this clonotype: What it binds is unknown.

Per germline, CDR1 LNHDA and CDR2 SQIVND (reference sequence). The CDR3 loop spans 15 amino acids. The V gene lost 1 base and the J gene lost 4 bases, with 11 bases spanning the gap. Clinicians diagnosed patients from clinical symptoms, serum thyroxine and TRAb, thyroid ultrasound and orbital computed tomography. The TCR sequence derives from an adult man with Graves' disease, either hyperthyroidism or ophthalmopathy (not recorded which). Sequencing used peripheral blood or thyroid tissue (not recorded which). The chain links TRBV19 to TRBJ1-5, with D maybe TRBD1 (5 bases). The CDR3 DNA reads as TGTGCCAGTAGTATAGCTGGGGGGATTAATCAGCCCCAGCATTTT. Its translation: CASSIAGGINQPQHF.